This passage covers 8 T cell receptor beta chains from one sample sequenced in a study of T cell responses to AZD1222 COVID-19 vaccine. Assay used: immunoSEQ multiplex PCR; TCRdb lists only in-frame clones, some missing. The sample carries about 110,000 clones, roughly 84% recorded once. The specimen was peripheral blood, collected on day 0 of AZD1222 vaccination. All receptors come from an adult in good health.

This clone was counted a single time. The chain carries TRBV7-9 and TRBJ1-5; D might be TRBD1 (5 bases). The CDR3 is 13 residues long. V shed 6 bases and J shed 9 bases, with 15 bases lying between them. CDR1 is SEHNR and CDR2 is FQNEAQ in the germline V gene (reference sequence). CDR3: CASSRDRLRPQHF. CDR3 nucleotide sequence: TGTGCCAGCAGTCGGGACCGCCTAAGGCCCCAGCATTTT.

The chain combines TRBV2 with TRBJ1-5, with TRBD1 as a possible D gene (5 bases). The CDR3 totals 15 residues. CDR1 SNHLY and CDR2 FYNNEI come from the germline V gene. V was pared by 6 bases and J by 3 bases, with 15 bases between. The CDR3 here is CASRATDSNNQPQHF. In DNA form, the CDR3 reads TGTGCCAGCAGAGCCACAGACAGCAACAATCAGCCCCAGCATTTT. The full variable domain, its missing parts supplied by reference TRBV2 and TRBJ1-5, is EPEVTQTPSHQVTQMGQEVILRCVPISNHLYFYWYRQILGQKVEFLVSFYNNEISEKSEIFDDQFSVERPDGSNFTLKIRSTKLEDSAMYFCASRATDSNNQPQHFGDGTRLSIL.

This clone was recorded only once. In DNA, the CDR3 is TGCGCCAGCAGCCAAGGGGGCGGCAGGGCCACAGATACGCAGTATTTT. The encoded protein is CASSQGGGRATDTQYF. This chain links TRBV4-3 with TRBJ2-3; a possible D gene is TRBD1 (5 bases). Germline V CDR1 and CDR2: LGHNA, YSLEER. The ends were cut back, 1 base at V and 2 bases at J, with 13 bases in the middle. The CDR3 is made up of 16 amino acids.

The chain recombines TRBV10-3 with TRBJ1-1, with 8 bases lining up with TRBD1. The CDR3 consists of 14 residues. Germline CDR1 and CDR2: ENHRY and SYGVKD. V gave up 9 bases and J gave up 1 base; unmatched junction bases: 7. Here the CDR3 reads CAILRTGPNTEAFF. Written as DNA, the CDR3 is TGTGCCATTCTCAGGACAGGGCCGAACACTGAAGCTTTCTTT.

The chain joins TRBV23-1 to TRBJ1-4, with D possibly matching TRBD1 (5 bases). TRBV23-1 is annotated as an ORF whose role is uncertain. V lost 6 bases and J lost 0, with 17 bases in between. This CDR3 has 17 residues. Here the CDR3 DNA reads TGCGCCAGCAGAAGGGGCCGTACTCCATCAACTAATGAAAAACTGTTTTTT. Translation gives CASRRGRTPSTNEKLFF.

The chain recombines TRBV28 with TRBJ1-3; D perhaps matches TRBD1 (6 bases). The V gene's germline CDR1 is MDHEN and CDR2 SYDVKM. The CDR3 consists of 15 residues. V was pared by 8 bases and J by 2 bases, with 16 bases between. Written as DNA, the CDR3 is TGTGCCAGCCAACGTATGGACAGCACTGGAAACACCATATATTTT. Amino acid sequence: CASQRMDSTGNTIYF.

The CDR3 region has the DNA TGTGCCAGCAGCCACGAGGGGGGGCGCGGCGGGGAGCTGTTTTTT. Its protein product is CASSHEGGRGGELFF. The genes are TRBV5-8 and TRBJ2-2; D is possibly TRBD2 (7 bases). This CDR3 is built from 15 residues. CDR1 SGHTS and CDR2 YDEGEE come from the germline V gene. The germline V and J ends were trimmed by 4 bases and 7 bases, with 17 bases remaining between them.

The CDR3 reads CASSTHPDRQRLAGLDTQYF. The CDR3, as DNA: TGTGCCAGCAGTACGCACCCGGACAGACAACGACTAGCGGGTTTAGATACGCAGTATTTT. The genes are TRBV27 and TRBJ2-3, with TRBD2 identical over 10 bases. The germline CDR1 and CDR2 sequences are MNHEY and SMNVEV (reference sequence). The CDR3 contains 20 residues. After removal of 5 bases from V and 5 bases from J, the junction contained 22 bases not matched to a gene.